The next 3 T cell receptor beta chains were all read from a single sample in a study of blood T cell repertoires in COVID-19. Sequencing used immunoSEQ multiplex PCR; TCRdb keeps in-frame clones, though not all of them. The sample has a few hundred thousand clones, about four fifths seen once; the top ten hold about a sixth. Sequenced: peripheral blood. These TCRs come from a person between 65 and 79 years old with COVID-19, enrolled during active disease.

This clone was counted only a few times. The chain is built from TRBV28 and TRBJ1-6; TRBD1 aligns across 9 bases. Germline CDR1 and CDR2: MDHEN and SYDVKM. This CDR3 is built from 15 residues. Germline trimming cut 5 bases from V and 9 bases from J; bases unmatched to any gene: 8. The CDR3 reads CASSPWTGDLSPLHF. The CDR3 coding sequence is TGTGCCAGCAGTCCATGGACAGGGGATCTTTCACCCCTCCACTTT.

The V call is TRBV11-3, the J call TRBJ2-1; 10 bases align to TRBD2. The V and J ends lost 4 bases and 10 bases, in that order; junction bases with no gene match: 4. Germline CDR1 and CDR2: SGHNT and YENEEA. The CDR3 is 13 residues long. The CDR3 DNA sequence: TGTGCCAGCAGCTCACTGACTAGCGGGGAGCAGTTCTTC. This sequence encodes CASSSLTSGEQFF.

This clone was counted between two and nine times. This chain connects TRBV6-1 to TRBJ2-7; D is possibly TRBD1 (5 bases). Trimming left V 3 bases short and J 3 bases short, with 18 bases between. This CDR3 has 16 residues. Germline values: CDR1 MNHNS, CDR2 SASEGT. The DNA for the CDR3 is TGTGCCAGCAGTGATACCGACAGAGGCACTATCTACGAGCAGTACTTC. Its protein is CASSDTDRGTIYEQYF.